Listed below are T cell receptor beta chains from one sample, sequenced in a study of blood T cell repertoires in COVID-19. The assay was immunoSEQ multiplex PCR, and TCRdb's table has in-frame clones only and misses some. The sample has about 150,000 clones; about 80% are singletons. What was sequenced was peripheral blood. The source of these receptors is a human donor in a cohort sampled during active COVID-19. The CDR3 runs from the conserved cysteine through the conserved F or W. Fields, in order: D gene, clone size, J gene, V gene, CDR3 protein, CDR3 DNA. A D gene is named only where the DNA matches it firmly. Rows may omit the clone size; those that give it use once, few, many or a size class.

d_gene: TRBD1
abundance: .
j_gene: TRBJ2-7
v_gene: TRBV4-2
CDR3aa: CASSRQGQGLSEQYF
CDR3nt: TGTGCCAGCAGCCGCCAAGGACAGGGTTTAAGCGAGCAGTACTTC

d_gene: .
abundance: .
j_gene: TRBJ2-3
v_gene: TRBV5-1
CDR3aa: CASSLVAGGTDTQYF
CDR3nt: TGCGCCAGCAGCTTGGTGGCAGGGGGGACAGATACGCAGTATTTT

d_gene: .
abundance: .
j_gene: TRBJ2-2
v_gene: TRBV9
CDR3aa: CASSPRGGTGGELFF
CDR3nt: TGTGCCAGCAGCCCTCGTGGGGGGACGGGCGGGGAGCTGTTTTTT

d_gene: .
abundance: .
j_gene: TRBJ1-5
v_gene: TRBV19
CDR3aa: CASSNSGRVSQPQHF
CDR3nt: TGTGCCAGTAGTAATTCGGGCAGGGTCAGTCAGCCCCAGCATTTT

d_gene: .
abundance: .
j_gene: TRBJ2-7
v_gene: TRBV27
CDR3aa: CASSLRDRYEQYF
CDR3nt: TGTGCCAGCAGTTTACGTGACAGGTACGAGCAGTACTTC

d_gene: TRBD2
abundance: .
j_gene: TRBJ2-5
v_gene: TRBV28
CDR3aa: CASEFRGGGGETQYF
CDR3nt: TGTGCCAGCGAATTCCGGGGGGGCGGTGGAGAGACCCAGTACTTC

d_gene: .
abundance: .
j_gene: TRBJ1-1
v_gene: TRBV5-1
CDR3aa: CASSSQGGNTEAFF
CDR3nt: TGCGCCAGCAGCTCTCAGGGAGGGAACACTGAAGCTTTCTTT

d_gene: TRBD1
abundance: .
j_gene: TRBJ1-1
v_gene: TRBV19
CDR3aa: CASTPDRGLMNTEAFF
CDR3nt: TGTGCCAGTACTCCGGACAGGGGGCTAATGAACACTGAAGCTTTCTTT

d_gene: .
abundance: once
j_gene: TRBJ1-5
v_gene: TRBV12-3/TRBV12-4
CDR3aa: CASSLEGDQPQHF
CDR3nt: TGTGCCAGCAGTTTAGAGGGAGATCAGCCCCAGCATTTT

d_gene: .
abundance: .
j_gene: TRBJ2-6
v_gene: TRBV30
CDR3aa: CAWSIPSSGANVLTF
CDR3nt: TGTGCCTGGAGTATCCCTAGCTCTGGGGCCAACGTCCTGACTTTC

d_gene: TRBD1
abundance: .
j_gene: TRBJ1-1
v_gene: TRBV19
CDR3aa: CASSNQGDTEAFF
CDR3nt: TGTGCCAGTAGTAATCAGGGGGACACTGAAGCTTTCTTT

d_gene: .
abundance: .
j_gene: TRBJ1-2
v_gene: TRBV5-4
CDR3aa: CASSLQGGADYGYTF
CDR3nt: TGTGCCAGCAGCCTACAAGGGGGGGCGGACTATGGCTACACCTTC

d_gene: TRBD2
abundance: .
j_gene: TRBJ2-1
v_gene: TRBV7-9
CDR3aa: CASSFAAGTYNEQFF
CDR3nt: TGTGCCAGCAGCTTTGCAGCGGGAACCTACAATGAGCAGTTCTTC

d_gene: .
abundance: .
j_gene: TRBJ2-6
v_gene: TRBV10-3
CDR3aa: CAISEARPGRANVLTF
CDR3nt: TGTGCCATCAGTGAAGCCCGGCCCGGGAGGGCCAACGTCCTGACTTTC

d_gene: TRBD1
abundance: .
j_gene: TRBJ1-4
v_gene: TRBV6-5
CDR3aa: CATSLDRGSEKLFF
CDR3nt: TGTGCCACCTCCCTAGACAGGGGGAGTGAAAAACTGTTTTTT

d_gene: .
abundance: .
j_gene: TRBJ1-6
v_gene: TRBV5-5
CDR3aa: CASSLSGTASSYNSPLHF
CDR3nt: TGTGCCAGCAGCTTGAGTGGAACCGCTAGCTCCTATAATTCACCCCTCCACTTT

d_gene: .
abundance: .
j_gene: TRBJ2-7
v_gene: TRBV7-9
CDR3aa: CASSLNAEDYEQYF
CDR3nt: TGTGCCAGCAGCTTAAACGCAGAGGACTACGAGCAGTACTTC

d_gene: .
abundance: few
j_gene: TRBJ2-6
v_gene: TRBV10-1
CDR3aa: CASSPGNSGANVLTF
CDR3nt: TGCGCCAGCAGTCCCGGGAACTCTGGGGCCAACGTCCTGACTTTC

d_gene: TRBD2
abundance: .
j_gene: TRBJ2-1
v_gene: TRBV6-4
CDR3aa: CASSDRGGSYNEQFF
CDR3nt: TGTGCCAGCAGTGACCGGGGGGGCTCCTACAATGAGCAGTTCTTC

d_gene: .
abundance: .
j_gene: TRBJ2-2
v_gene: TRBV19
CDR3aa: CASRDLNTGELFF
CDR3nt: TGTGCCAGTAGGGACTTGAACACCGGGGAGCTGTTTTTT

d_gene: TRBD1
abundance: once
j_gene: TRBJ1-4
v_gene: TRBV5-6
CDR3aa: CASSPKSGTGDTTNEKLFF
CDR3nt: TGTGCCAGCAGCCCGAAATCCGGGACAGGGGATACAACTAATGAAAAACTGTTTTTT

d_gene: TRBD2
abundance: .
j_gene: TRBJ2-7
v_gene: TRBV4-2
CDR3aa: CASSQGKTSGGSYEQYF
CDR3nt: TGTGCCAGCAGCCAAGGCAAGACTAGCGGGGGGTCCTACGAGCAGTACTTC

d_gene: .
abundance: .
j_gene: TRBJ1-3
v_gene: TRBV5-5
CDR3aa: CASSLDSGASGNTIYF
CDR3nt: TGTGCCAGCAGCTTGGACAGTGGGGCCTCTGGAAACACCATATATTTT

d_gene: .
abundance: .
j_gene: TRBJ2-3
v_gene: TRBV19
CDR3aa: CASSIPAGAGTDTQYF
CDR3nt: TGTGCCAGTAGTATTCCCGCGGGGGCCGGCACAGATACGCAGTATTTT

d_gene: .
abundance: .
j_gene: TRBJ1-5
v_gene: TRBV6-4
CDR3aa: CASRGRGNQPQHF
CDR3nt: TGTGCCAGCAGGGGCAGGGGCAATCAGCCCCAGCATTTT

d_gene: .
abundance: once
j_gene: TRBJ1-5
v_gene: TRBV6-6
CDR3aa: CASRTGYNQPQHF
CDR3nt: TGTGCCAGCAGAACAGGGTACAATCAGCCCCAGCATTTT

d_gene: .
abundance: .
j_gene: TRBJ2-1
v_gene: TRBV5-4
CDR3aa: CASSPGGVTYNEQFF
CDR3nt: TGTGCCAGCAGCCCGGGGGGCGTAACCTACAATGAGCAGTTCTTC

d_gene: TRBD2
abundance: .
j_gene: TRBJ2-5
v_gene: TRBV11-1
CDR3aa: CASSLSGGRETQYF
CDR3nt: TGTGCCAGCAGCTTAAGCGGGGGGCGTGAGACCCAGTACTTC

d_gene: TRBD1
abundance: .
j_gene: TRBJ2-1
v_gene: TRBV2
CDR3aa: CASTEWSPGGEQFF
CDR3nt: TGTGCCAGCACAGAGTGGAGTCCAGGGGGCGAGCAGTTCTTC

d_gene: TRBD1
abundance: .
j_gene: TRBJ1-1
v_gene: TRBV7-2
CDR3aa: CASSSDRGAMNTEAFF
CDR3nt: TGTGCCAGCAGTTCGGACAGGGGGGCTATGAACACTGAAGCTTTCTTT

d_gene: .
abundance: .
j_gene: TRBJ2-1
v_gene: TRBV11-2
CDR3aa: CASSLFDRDFYNEQFF
CDR3nt: TGTGCCAGCAGCTTATTCGACAGGGACTTCTACAATGAGCAGTTCTTC

d_gene: TRBD1
abundance: .
j_gene: TRBJ2-5
v_gene: TRBV6-5
CDR3aa: CASYRGRLQETQYF
CDR3nt: TGTGCCAGCTACAGGGGGCGTCTCCAAGAGACCCAGTACTTC

d_gene: TRBD1
abundance: .
j_gene: TRBJ1-6
v_gene: TRBV18
CDR3aa: CASSPETGSNSPLHF
CDR3nt: TGTGCCAGCTCACCAGAGACAGGGAGTAATTCACCCCTCCACTTT

d_gene: TRBD2
abundance: .
j_gene: TRBJ2-5
v_gene: TRBV5-8
CDR3aa: CASSPSGGIETQYF
CDR3nt: TGTGCCAGCAGCCCTAGCGGGGGTATAGAGACCCAGTACTTC

d_gene: TRBD1
abundance: few
j_gene: TRBJ1-6
v_gene: TRBV27
CDR3aa: CASSYDRGSPLHF
CDR3nt: TGTGCCAGCAGTTACGACAGGGGTTCACCCCTCCACTTT

d_gene: .
abundance: .
j_gene: TRBJ1-2
v_gene: TRBV4-2
CDR3aa: CASSVSGGPLPTNYGYTF
CDR3nt: TGTGCCAGCAGCGTATCGGGCGGGCCCTTGCCGACTAACTATGGCTACACCTTC

d_gene: TRBD1
abundance: few
j_gene: TRBJ1-5
v_gene: TRBV6-6
CDR3aa: CASSIMTGGSNQPQHF
CDR3nt: TGTGCCAGCAGCATAATGACAGGGGGCAGCAATCAGCCCCAGCATTTT

d_gene: .
abundance: .
j_gene: TRBJ1-1
v_gene: TRBV27
CDR3aa: CASSPTPSNTEAFF
CDR3nt: TGTGCCAGCAGTCCTACCCCTTCGAACACTGAAGCTTTCTTT

d_gene: .
abundance: once
j_gene: TRBJ2-1
v_gene: TRBV7-9
CDR3aa: CASSLRVNEQFF
CDR3nt: TGTGCCAGCAGCTTGAGAGTCAATGAGCAGTTCTTC

d_gene: TRBD1
abundance: .
j_gene: TRBJ1-1
v_gene: TRBV28
CDR3aa: CASSLGTGVPEAFF
CDR3nt: TGTGCCAGCAGTCTCGGGACAGGGGTTCCTGAAGCTTTCTTT

d_gene: TRBD1
abundance: few
j_gene: TRBJ1-1
v_gene: TRBV7-9
CDR3aa: CASSFWQGAHTEAFF
CDR3nt: TGTGCCAGCAGCTTTTGGCAGGGGGCGCACACTGAAGCTTTCTTT

d_gene: TRBD2
abundance: .
j_gene: TRBJ2-1
v_gene: TRBV10-3
CDR3aa: CAISEGLAYNEQFF
CDR3nt: TGTGCCATCAGTGAGGGACTAGCGTACAATGAGCAGTTCTTC

d_gene: TRBD1
abundance: .
j_gene: TRBJ1-2
v_gene: TRBV28
CDR3aa: CASSSIRQGEGYTF
CDR3nt: TGTGCCAGCAGTTCCATACGACAGGGGGAGGGCTACACCTTC

d_gene: TRBD2
abundance: .
j_gene: TRBJ2-3
v_gene: TRBV10-3
CDR3aa: CAISGGSGRGTDTQYF
CDR3nt: TGTGCCATCAGTGGGGGTAGCGGGAGAGGCACAGATACGCAGTATTTT

d_gene: TRBD1
abundance: .
j_gene: TRBJ1-1
v_gene: TRBV11-2
CDR3aa: CASSTGTGPVNTEAFF
CDR3nt: TGTGCCAGCAGCACCGGGACAGGCCCTGTGAACACTGAAGCTTTCTTT

d_gene: TRBD1
abundance: .
j_gene: TRBJ1-4
v_gene: TRBV19
CDR3aa: CASKGQGEEKLFF
CDR3nt: TGTGCCAGTAAGGGCCAGGGGGAGGAAAAACTGTTTTTT

d_gene: TRBD1
abundance: .
j_gene: TRBJ1-4
v_gene: TRBV18
CDR3aa: CASSPPGTGDNEKLFF
CDR3nt: TGTGCCAGCTCACCACCGGGGACAGGCGATAATGAAAAACTGTTTTTT

d_gene: .
abundance: few
j_gene: TRBJ1-5
v_gene: TRBV27
CDR3aa: CASQFRVSNQPQHF
CDR3nt: TGTGCCAGCCAGTTCAGGGTTAGCAATCAGCCCCAGCATTTT

d_gene: .
abundance: .
j_gene: TRBJ1-2
v_gene: TRBV19
CDR3aa: CASSIEDSRYGYTF
CDR3nt: TGTGCCAGTAGTATAGAAGACAGTCGCTATGGCTACACCTTC

d_gene: .
abundance: .
j_gene: TRBJ1-1
v_gene: TRBV6-5
CDR3aa: CASGNGGGRNTEAFF
CDR3nt: TGTGCCAGCGGAAATGGCGGGGGCAGGAACACTGAAGCTTTCTTT

d_gene: .
abundance: .
j_gene: TRBJ2-2
v_gene: TRBV6-2/TRBV6-3
CDR3aa: CASSYSIGTSNTGELFF
CDR3nt: TGTGCCAGCAGTTACTCGATAGGGACTTCGAACACCGGGGAGCTGTTTTTT

d_gene: .
abundance: .
j_gene: TRBJ1-1
v_gene: TRBV7-3
CDR3aa: CASSWVEDTEAFF
CDR3nt: TGTGCCAGCAGCTGGGTGGAGGACACTGAAGCTTTCTTT

d_gene: TRBD1
abundance: .
j_gene: TRBJ1-5
v_gene: TRBV27
CDR3aa: CASSQDRADQPQHF
CDR3nt: TGTGCCAGCAGTCAAGACAGGGCTGATCAGCCCCAGCATTTT